Presented here are 29 T cell receptor beta chains from one specimen sequenced in a study of T-cell reconstitution after alpha-beta-depleted transplantation in children. Researchers prepared the TCRbeta library using unique molecular identifiers, the study reports. TCRdb re-analysed the PCR reads in MiXCR, keeping a single row per CDR3 protein. In the table there are just under 250,000 distinct CDR3 sequences, roughly 24% of which are singletons. The material sequenced was PBMCs, taken before TCRalphabeta/CD19-depleted stem cell transplant. The receptors derive from a girl aged 2 to 10 with Fanconi anemia, due to receive a stem cell transplant.

Concerning this clonotype itself: A much larger clonotype is one base distant, so this may be a read error. The chain joins TRBV29-1 to TRBJ2-2; the D gene is possibly TRBD2 (5 bases). This CDR3 comprises 13 residues. Germline V lookup: CDR1 SQVTM, CDR2 ANQGSEA. The CDR3 region is CSAPRPNTGELLF. CDR3 nucleotides: TGCAGCGCCCCACGCCCGAACACCGGGGAGCTGCTTTTT.

This chain joins TRBV29-1 and TRBJ2-1; the match to TRBD1 covers 8 bases. V lost 7 bases, J lost 6 bases, and 5 bases stayed unmatched. Germline loops: CDR1 SQVTM, CDR2 ANQGSEA. This CDR3 is built from 12 residues. The DNA for the CDR3 is TGCAGCGCCAAAACAGGGGGCAATGAGCAGTTCTTC. Its translation is CSAKTGGNEQFF.

This clonotype was detected many times. A read error may account for a junction end that differs from germline. This chain connects TRBV5-6 to TRBJ2-7; 7 bases are a match to TRBD2. Germline CDR1 reads SGHDT; CDR2 reads YYEEEE. The CDR3 covers 15 residues. CDR3 nucleotides: TGTGCCAGCAGCTTTGGTTTCGGATTCGAGCGGGACTCGGACTTC. This codes for CASSFGFGFERDSDF.

This clonotype occurred many times. The chain carries TRBV12-3 or TRBV12-4 and TRBJ2-7; D tentatively fits TRBD1 or TRBD2 (5 bases each). V lost 6 bases and J 1 base, leaving 7 bases between the germline ends. The CDR3 runs 12 residues. CDR3 sequence: CASRGESYEQYF. In DNA, the CDR3 is TGTGCCAGCAGGGGGGAGTCCTACGAGCAGTACTTC.

The CDR3 coding sequence is TGTGCCAGCAGCACAAGAGGCGGGGTACTTTACAATGAGCAGTTCTTC. It specifies CASSTRGGVLYNEQFF. The V call is TRBV7-3, the J call TRBJ2-1, with D possibly matching TRBD2 (6 bases). V shed 5 bases and J shed 4 bases, with 18 bases lying between them. The germline CDR1 and CDR2 sequences are SGHTA and FQGTGA. This CDR3 contains 16 residues.

This clonotype was recorded many times. CDR3 nucleotides: TGCGCCAGCAGCTCGGGGACAGGGGGATTCTCCTACGAGCAGTACTTC. Translated, it gives CASSSGTGGFSYEQYF. The rearrangement joins TRBV5-1 to TRBJ2-7, with 11 bases matching TRBD1. CDR3 length equals 16 residues. Germline V CDR1 and CDR2: SGHRS, YFSETQ. V was pared by 3 bases and J by 0 bases, with 5 bases of the junction left unmatched.

In its sample, this clonotype was seen a few times. The chain employs TRBV27 and TRBJ2-1, with TRBD2 matching over 7 bases. The ends lost 5 bases at V and 9 bases at J; junction bases unmatched: 16. This CDR3 has 16 residues. The germline V gene encodes CDR1 MNHEY and CDR2 SMNVEV (reference sequence). The CDR3 coding sequence is TGTGCCAGCAGTAAACCCCTAGCGGCGGGCGGTGGTGAGCAGTTCTTC. It yields the protein CASSKPLAAGGGEQFF.

The chain combines TRBV20-1 with TRBJ2-6; D is undetermined. Germline CDR1 reads DFQATT; CDR2 reads SNEGSKA (reference sequence). This CDR3 contains 13 residues. Deletions cut 3 bases from V and 2 bases from J, with 5 bases between. The chain's CDR3 is CSARDAGANVLTF. In nucleotides, the CDR3 is TGCAGTGCTAGGGACGCTGGGGCCAACGTCCTGACTTTC.

This clonotype was recorded at least ten times. The rearrangement links TRBV12-3 or TRBV12-4 to TRBJ1-3; 8 positions match TRBD1. Trimming at V came to 3 bases and at J to 2 bases, leaving 3 bases not matched to a gene. This CDR3 has 15 residues. The CDR3 DNA reads as TGTGCCAGCAGTTTTCTACAGGGGGCTGGAAACACCATATATTTT. Translation gives CASSFLQGAGNTIYF.

This clonotype was counted many times. The CDR3 protein is CSGQPDGEQYF. In DNA form, the CDR3 reads TGCAGCGGCCAGCCGGATGGCGAGCAGTACTTC. The genes are TRBV29-1 and TRBJ2-7; no reliable D call. This CDR3 has 11 amino acids. CDR1 SQVTM and CDR2 ANQGSEA come from the germline V gene. Trimming removed 7 bases from V and 6 bases from J, with 13 bases in between.

The rearrangement links TRBV2 to TRBJ2-7, with D unclear. Trimming stripped 6 bases from V and 3 bases from J, with 15 bases between. The CDR3 is 14 residues long. Germline-derived CDR1 and CDR2 are SNHLY and FYNNEI. This CDR3 is CASRTGPYFYEQYF. The DNA for the CDR3 is TGTGCCAGCAGAACCGGACCCTACTTCTACGAGCAGTACTTC.

This clonotype was detected many times. The genes are TRBV20-1 and TRBJ1-1, with D possibly matching TRBD1 (6 bases). This CDR3 spans 13 amino acids. CDR1 and CDR2 (germline): DFQATT, SNEGSKA (reference sequence). The V end was cut by 5 bases, the J end by 4 bases, with 14 bases between. CDR3 protein: CSASRGPTTEAFF. For the CDR3, the DNA is TGCAGTGCTTCGCGGGGGCCCACCACTGAAGCTTTCTTT.

The chain combines TRBV20-1 with TRBJ2-7; 8 bases match TRBD2. Trimming took 0 bases from V and 6 from J; bases not matched to a gene: 7. The CDR3 is made up of 14 amino acids. Per germline, CDR1 DFQATT and CDR2 SNEGSKA (reference sequence). CDR3 sequence reads: CSAREGLGLFEQYF. The DNA for the CDR3 is TGCAGTGCTAGAGAGGGACTAGGCCTTTTCGAGCAGTACTTC.

The chain couples TRBV20-1 to TRBJ2-3; 7 bases match TRBD2. The CDR3 runs 17 residues. Germline CDR1 reads DFQATT; CDR2 reads SNEGSKA (reference sequence). V was pared by 0 bases and J by 0 bases, with 9 bases of the junction left unmatched. The CDR3 loop is CSARDSSGVLSTDTQYF. In DNA, the CDR3 is TGCAGTGCTAGAGATTCTAGCGGAGTACTTAGCACAGATACGCAGTATTTT.

This clonotype occurred many times. This chain uses TRBV20-1 with TRBJ1-6; D is unresolved. The germline V gene has CDR1 DFQATT and CDR2 SNEGSKA (reference sequence). This CDR3 has 15 amino acids. V shed 0 bases and J shed 6 bases, with 12 bases lying between them. The CDR3 protein is CSARDRRVGNSPLHF. Here the CDR3 DNA reads TGCAGTGCTAGAGATCGTCGGGTTGGTAATTCACCCCTCCACTTT.

This chain uses TRBV29-1 with TRBJ2-7; 7 bases are a match to TRBD1. CDR1 is SQVTM and CDR2 is ANQGSEA in the germline V gene. V was clipped by 2 bases and J by 2 bases; unmatched bases: 3. This CDR3 region has 13 residues. The CDR3 DNA reads TGCAGCGTTGAAAGGGGGCGCCCCTACGAGCAGTACTTC. Its protein is CSVERGRPYEQYF.

V is TRBV20-1 and J is TRBJ2-7; tentatively, D is TRBD1 (5 bases). Germline V gene sequence: CDR1 DFQATT, CDR2 SNEGSKA (reference sequence). V dropped 5 bases and J dropped 2 bases, with 16 bases sitting between them. The CDR3 spans 14 residues. CDR3 bases: TGCAGTGCTCCTACAGGCCGTTTCCCCTACGAGCAGTACTTC. Translation: CSAPTGRFPYEQYF.

This clonotype was picked up many times. The rearrangement links TRBV12-3 or TRBV12-4 to TRBJ2-1; 8 nucleotides line up with TRBD2. Losses at the gene ends were 4 bases for V and 6 bases for J; bases not matched to a gene: 8. The CDR3 extends over 15 amino acids. The CDR3 DNA reads TGTGCCAGCAGTTATCGGGGGGGCCCGTTCAATGAGCAGTTCTTC. Translating it yields CASSYRGGPFNEQFF.

This clonotype was seen only a few times. The V gene is TRBV20-1, the J gene TRBJ1-5, with D unresolved. The CDR3 runs 14 residues. Germline V gene sequence: CDR1 DFQATT, CDR2 SNEGSKA (reference sequence). The germline V and J ends were trimmed by 6 bases and 0 bases, with 12 bases remaining between them. This CDR3 reads CSAPDPYSNQPQHF. In nucleotides, the CDR3 is TGCAGTGCACCAGACCCTTATAGCAATCAGCCCCAGCATTTT.

The V call is TRBV5-1, the J call TRBJ2-1, with 10 bases aligning to TRBD2. Losses at the gene ends were 1 base for V and 8 bases for J; bases not matched to a gene: 3. The CDR3 has 14 residues. Germline values: CDR1 SGHRS, CDR2 YFSETQ. The CDR3 bases are TGCGCCAGCAGCTTGAAGAGCGGGAGGGATGAGCAGTTCTTC. Protein sequence: CASSLKSGRDEQFF.

This clonotype was detected a few times. V and J are TRBV7-3 and TRBJ2-1; 7 bases fit TRBD2. The CDR3 contains 16 residues. V was clipped by 5 bases and J by 5 bases; unmatched bases: 12. Germline V gene lookup returns CDR1 SGHTA and CDR2 FQGTGA. CDR3 in amino acids: CASSPKPSGINNEQFF. The CDR3 nucleotides are TGTGCCAGCAGCCCGAAGCCTAGCGGCATCAACAATGAGCAGTTCTTC.

J is TRBJ1-6 and V is TRBV6-5; 10 bases line up with TRBD1. This CDR3 spans 15 amino acids. V shed 5 bases and J 7 bases; nucleotides not matched to a gene: 5. Germline V gene sequence: CDR1 MNHEY, CDR2 SVGAGI. The CDR3 coding sequence is TGTGCCAGCAGTACTCTGGGACAGGGGAATTCACCCCTCCACTTT. Protein sequence: CASSTLGQGNSPLHF.

This chain links TRBV28 with TRBJ2-7; 8 bases match TRBD2. CDR1 is MDHEN and CDR2 is SYDVKM in the germline V gene. V lost 2 bases to trimming and J lost 2 bases; unmatched junction nucleotides: 2. This CDR3 contains 14 residues. Here the CDR3 reads CASSLIAGTYEQYF. CDR3 nucleotide sequence: TGTGCCAGCAGTTTAATAGCGGGGACCTACGAGCAGTACTTC.

The V and J genes are TRBV5-5 and TRBJ2-7; 15 nucleotides line up with TRBD2. V gave up 4 bases and J gave up 4 bases; unmatched junction bases: 6. This CDR3 is built from 16 residues. The germline V gene has CDR1 SGHKS and CDR2 YYEKEE (reference sequence). The CDR3 DNA is TGTGCCAGCAGCCGGACTAGCGGGAGGGCCTTATACGAGCAGTACTTC. This codes for CASSRTSGRALYEQYF.

This clonotype came up many times. The chain uses TRBV12-3 or TRBV12-4 and TRBJ2-7; the match to TRBD1 covers 7 bases. The CDR3 covers 13 residues. J gave up 4 bases and V 3 bases, and 3 bases lay outside the gene matches. The CDR3 DNA is TGTGCCAGCAGTTTCGGGACAGTTTACGAGCAGTACTTC. Translating it yields CASSFGTVYEQYF.

Ten or more counts support this clonotype. This chain connects TRBV27 to TRBJ2-5, with D hard to call. The CDR3 extends over 14 amino acids. Germline CDR1 MNHEY, CDR2 SMNVEV (reference sequence). V lost 3 bases and J lost 1, with 9 bases in between. This CDR3 is CASSFDWTQETQYF. The CDR3 bases are TGTGCCAGCAGTTTCGACTGGACCCAAGAGACCCAGTACTTC.

This clonotype was detected ten times or more. The V and J genes are TRBV5-5 and TRBJ2-7; perhaps TRBD1 as D (6 bases). The CDR3 extends over 13 amino acids. Germline CDR1 and CDR2: SGHKS and YYEKEE (reference sequence). V was shortened by 0 bases and J by 3 bases, with 7 bases between the two germline ends. The CDR3 DNA reads as TGTGCCAGCAGCTTGGAACAGGGCTACGAGCAGTACTTC. Protein: CASSLEQGYEQYF. Looking up the rest from reference TRBV5-5 and TRBJ2-7 gives the full variable domain: DAGVTQSPTHLIKTRGQQVTLRCSPISGHKSVSWYQQVLGQGPQFIFQYYEKEERGRGNFPDRFSARQFPNYSSELNVNALLLGDSALYLCASSLEQGYEQYFGPGTRLTVT.

This clonotype was detected ten times or more. The chain employs TRBV20-1 and TRBJ2-1; no firm D call. Trimming removed 6 bases at V and 15 bases at J, with 24 bases between. CDR1 is DFQATT and CDR2 is SNEGSKA in the germline V gene (reference sequence). CDR3 length equals 13 residues. The CDR3 here is CSAVETIRQRVFF. As DNA, the CDR3 is TGCAGTGCCGTCGAAACGATTCGCCAAAGGGTGTTCTTC.

The sample holds one count of this clonotype. The gene calls are TRBV24-1 and TRBJ2-1, with 9 bases matching TRBD1. In germline, CDR1 is KGHDR, CDR2 SFDVKD. The CDR3 loop spans 18 amino acids. Germline trimming cut 0 bases from V and 0 bases from J; bases unmatched to any gene: 5. CDR3 sequence: CATSDLGTGSSSYNEQFF. The CDR3, as DNA: TGTGCCACCAGTGATTTGGGGACAGGGTCTAGCTCCTACAATGAGCAGTTCTTC.